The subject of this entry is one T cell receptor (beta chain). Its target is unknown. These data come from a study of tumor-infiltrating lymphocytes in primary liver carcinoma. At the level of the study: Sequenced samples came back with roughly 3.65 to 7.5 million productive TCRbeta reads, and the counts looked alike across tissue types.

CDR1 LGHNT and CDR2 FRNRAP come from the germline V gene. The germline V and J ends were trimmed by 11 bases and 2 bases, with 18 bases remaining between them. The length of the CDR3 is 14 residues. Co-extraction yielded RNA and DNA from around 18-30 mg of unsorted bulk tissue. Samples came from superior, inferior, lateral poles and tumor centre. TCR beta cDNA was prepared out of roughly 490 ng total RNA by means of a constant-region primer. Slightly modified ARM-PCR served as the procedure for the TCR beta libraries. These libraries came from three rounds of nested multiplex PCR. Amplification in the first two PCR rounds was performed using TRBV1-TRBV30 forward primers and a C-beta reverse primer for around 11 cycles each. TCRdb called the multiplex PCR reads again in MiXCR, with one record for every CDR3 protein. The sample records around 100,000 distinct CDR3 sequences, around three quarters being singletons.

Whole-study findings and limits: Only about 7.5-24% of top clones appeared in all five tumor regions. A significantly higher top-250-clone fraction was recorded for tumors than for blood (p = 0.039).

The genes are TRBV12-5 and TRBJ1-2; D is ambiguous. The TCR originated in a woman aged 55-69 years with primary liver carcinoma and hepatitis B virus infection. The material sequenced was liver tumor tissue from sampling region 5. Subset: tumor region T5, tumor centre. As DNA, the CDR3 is TGTGCTGGCGCGAGGGATAGCGCCAACTATGGCTACACCTTC. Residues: CAGARDSANYGYTF.